These T cell receptor beta chains were read from a single sample in a study of human T cells and chemical hapten exposure. TCRdb re-called the RACE reads with MiXCR, one entry per CDR3 protein. Of 20,000 to 30,000 distinct CDR3 sequences in the sample, more than 8% were seen once. This sample comprised whole blood, obtained in connection with sensitization to the hapten diphenylcyclopropenone (DPC). The source is a young man with alopecia areata. Some clones in this sample may be carry-over from other donors' samples. The CDR3 runs from the conserved cysteine through the conserved F or W. D genes are given only for firm matches. The listing skips clone size in some rows; elsewhere it reads once, few, many or a size class.

>TRBV19|many|TRBJ1-5|.
CASSKRQDPYSNQPQHF
TGTGCCAGTAGTAAGAGACAGGACCCTTATAGCAATCAGCCCCAGCATTTT
>TRBV6-6|many|TRBJ1-2|TRBD1
CASSKGGYTTGVPSGYTF
TGTGCCAGCAGTAAGGGAGGGTACACAACAGGGGTTCCCTCTGGCTACACCTTC
>TRBV20-1|few|TRBJ1-3|.
CSAGGTTADTIYF
TGCAGTGCAGGAGGGACGACAGCCGACACCATATATTTT
>TRBV4-3|.|TRBJ1-4|.
CASSQDPSGTNLIFNEKLFF
TGCGCCAGCAGCCAAGATCCGAGTGGGACGAATCTAATCTTTAATGAAAAACTGTTTTTT
>TRBV12-3/TRBV12-4|.|TRBJ2-7|TRBD1
CASTIGQGNPYEQYF
TGTGCCAGCACCATAGGACAGGGAAACCCCTACGAGCAGTACTTC
>TRBV5-1|.|TRBJ2-7|TRBD2
CASSPGGGREQYF
TGCGCCAGCAGCCCCGGGGGGGGACGCGAGCAGTACTTC
>TRBV10-2|many|TRBJ1-6|TRBD1
CASRDRDRVGSPLHF
TGCGCCAGCAGGGATCGGGACAGGGTGGGATCACCCCTCCACTTT
>TRBV19|many|TRBJ2-2|.
CASSIDLDGELFF
TGTGCCAGTAGTATCGACTTGGACGGGGAGCTGTTTTTT
>TRBV29-1|many|TRBJ2-7|TRBD1
CSVESTRTGDYEQYF
TGCAGCGTTGAATCAACCCGGACAGGGGACTACGAGCAGTACTTC
>TRBV11-2|many|TRBJ2-3|TRBD2
CASSFSGSTDTQYF
TGTGCCAGCAGCTTTAGCGGGAGCACAGATACGCAGTATTTT
>TRBV3-1|many|TRBJ1-2|.
CASRTQGSNGYTF
TGTGCCAGCAGAACTCAGGGAAGTAATGGCTACACCTTC
>TRBV7-6|medium-sized|TRBJ2-7|TRBD2
CASSLAGGPTAGEQYF
TGTGCCAGCAGCTTAGCGGGAGGGCCAACAGCAGGCGAGCAGTACTTC
>TRBV29-1|few|TRBJ2-7|TRBD1
CSVERTGWGEQYF
TGCAGCGTTGAAAGGACAGGGTGGGGCGAGCAGTACTTC
>TRBV7-8|few|TRBJ2-1|.
CASSLLPAAQGRDEQFF
TGTGCCAGCAGCTTATTGCCAGCTGCCCAGGGGCGGGATGAGCAGTTCTTC
>TRBV6-4|.|TRBJ2-7|TRBD1
CASSEGQVLREQYF
TGTGCCAGCAGTGAGGGACAGGTTCTACGTGAGCAGTACTTC
>TRBV3-1|many|TRBJ2-2|.
CASAVWETVPNTGELFF
TGTGCCAGCGCAGTTTGGGAAACGGTACCGAACACCGGGGAGCTGTTTTTT
>TRBV19|many|TRBJ2-2|.
CASRQGNTGELFF
TGTGCCAGTAGGCAGGGCAACACCGGGGAGCTGTTTTTT
>TRBV24-1|.|TRBJ2-2|TRBD1
CATSVNRGGGELFF
TGTGCCACCAGTGTCAACAGGGGCGGCGGGGAGCTGTTTTTT
>TRBV18|.|TRBJ1-5|TRBD1
CASSPSMTGGNQPQHF
TGTGCCAGCTCACCATCCATGACAGGGGGCAATCAGCCCCAGCATTTT
>TRBV5-1|.|TRBJ1-3|.
CASSPEPNSGNTIYF
TGCGCCAGCAGCCCAGAGCCGAACTCTGGAAACACCATATATTTT
>TRBV3-1|few|TRBJ1-1|.
CASARVGNTEAFF
TGTGCCAGTGCCCGGGTAGGGAACACTGAAGCTTTCTTT
>TRBV5-1|.|TRBJ1-2|.
CASNTGVANYGYTF
TGCGCCAGCAACACGGGGGTAGCTAACTATGGCTACACCTTC
>TRBV27|.|TRBJ2-2|.
CASSHGTGELFF
TGTGCCAGCAGCCATGGGACCGGGGAGCTGTTTTTT
>TRBV10-2|.|TRBJ2-7|TRBD2
CATLSSGTSGRPSYEQYF
TGCGCCACCCTCTCCTCCGGGACTAGCGGGCGCCCCTCCTACGAGCAGTACTTC
>TRBV18|many|TRBJ2-2|TRBD1
CASSPGTGNTGELFF
TGTGCCAGCTCACCAGGGACAGGGAACACCGGGGAGCTGTTTTTT
>TRBV11-2|few|TRBJ1-6|.
CASSLEQSSYNSPLHF
TGTGCCAGCAGCTTAGAACAGAGCTCCTATAATTCACCCCTCCACTTT
>TRBV6-5|many|TRBJ2-3|TRBD1
CASRIPGQGMDTQYF
TGTGCCAGCAGGATCCCGGGACAGGGGATGGATACGCAGTATTTT
>TRBV10-1|.|TRBJ2-3|.
CASSETGLTDTQYF
TGCGCCAGCAGTGAAACAGGGCTCACAGATACGCAGTATTTT
>TRBV27|.|TRBJ1-1|.
CASRVSMNTEAFF
TGTGCCAGCAGGGTATCTATGAACACTGAAGCTTTCTTT
>TRBV13|medium-sized|TRBJ1-1|TRBD1
CASSPDRGVPEAFF
TGTGCCAGCAGCCCGGACAGGGGCGTACCTGAAGCTTTCTTT
>TRBV20-1|many|TRBJ2-1|TRBD2
CSATSGSYNEQFF
TGCAGTGCTACTAGCGGCTCCTACAATGAGCAGTTCTTC
>TRBV5-4|many|TRBJ2-4|.
CASSLRTEGNIQYF
TGTGCCAGCAGCCTAAGGACCGAGGGAAACATTCAGTACTTC
>TRBV5-1|.|TRBJ1-3|.
CASSLAGSSGNTIYF
TGCGCCAGCAGCTTGGCAGGGAGCTCTGGAAACACCATATATTTT
>TRBV6-1|many|TRBJ2-4|.
CASSEAGAKNIQYF
TGTGCCAGCAGTGAAGCTGGTGCCAAAAACATTCAGTACTTC
>TRBV7-9|.|TRBJ2-5|.
CASSFQEQETQYF
TGTGCCAGCAGCTTCCAGGAGCAAGAGACCCAGTACTTC
>TRBV11-3|few|TRBJ2-2|.
CASSRIEITGELFF
TGTGCCAGCAGCCGGATAGAAATAACCGGGGAGCTGTTTTTT
>TRBV4-3|many|TRBJ1-4|TRBD1
CASSQGGTGHEKLFF
TGCGCCAGCAGCCAAGGTGGGACAGGCCATGAAAAACTGTTTTTT
>TRBV18|many|TRBJ1-5|TRBD1
CASSPKGQDNQPQHF
TGTGCCAGCTCACCAAAAGGACAGGATAATCAGCCCCAGCATTTT
>TRBV27|many|TRBJ2-3|TRBD2
CASSRLLAGGPLSHTQYF
TGTGCCAGCAGCCGACTACTAGCGGGAGGCCCCTTGTCGCATACGCAGTATTTT
>TRBV6-2/TRBV6-3|many|TRBJ2-7|.
CASTSRGANKAYEQYF
TGTGCCAGCACCTCTAGGGGGGCGAACAAAGCCTACGAGCAGTACTTC
>TRBV4-3|.|TRBJ1-2|TRBD1
CASSPTGIANYGYTF
TGCGCCAGCAGTCCGACAGGGATTGCTAACTATGGCTACACCTTC